Each of the 17 T cell receptor beta chains below was sequenced from the same sample in a study of cytomegalovirus exposure and HLA in healthy donors (dated by TCRdb to the late 2010s). Receptors were amplified or captured by the immunoSEQ multiplex PCR assay. TCRdb stores this immuneACCESS table with in-frame sequences only. Part of the clones is absent; in the studies checked, under half of the shortfall reflects unresolved V genes, and no reason is known for the rest. Counted in this sample were under 400,000 clones; around 90% of them appeared once. About 0.96% of the sample is in the top ten clones. The sequenced material came from PBMCs. These receptor sequences come from a man aged 25-45 years in good health and CMV-seronegative.

The table lists this clone with a few counts. The V call is TRBV6-4, the J call TRBJ2-7; 9 bases line up with TRBD1. Germline values: CDR1 MRHNA, CDR2 SNTAGT. Trimming at V came to 6 bases and at J to 5 bases, leaving 2 bases not matched to a gene. This CDR3 has 12 residues. The CDR3 spells CASRTGGDEQYF. CDR3 in DNA: TGTGCCAGCAGAACAGGGGGCGACGAGCAGTACTTC.

This chain links TRBV19 with TRBJ2-5, with D possibly TRBD1 on 5 matching bases. Per the germline V gene, CDR1 is LNHDA and CDR2 is SQIVND (reference sequence). The CDR3 runs to 13 residues. Between the trimmed V and J ends, which lost 6 bases and 5 bases, there was a span of 13 bases. CDR3: CASSSRVRETQYF. CDR3 in DNA: TGTGCCAGTAGCTCCAGGGTGCGGGAGACCCAGTACTTC.

J is TRBJ2-7 and V is TRBV25-1; D might be TRBD2 (6 bases). The CDR3 has 15 residues. Deletions cut 3 bases from V and 7 bases from J, with 19 bases between. CDR1 and CDR2 (germline): MGHDK, SYGVNS. CDR3 region: CASSDSSTRIGEQYF. CDR3 sequence (DNA): TGTGCCAGCAGTGATTCCTCGACTAGAATTGGGGAGCAGTACTTC.

The chain carries TRBV20-1 and TRBJ1-1; 9 bases are shared with TRBD1. The V gene's germline CDR1 is DFQATT and CDR2 SNEGSKA (reference sequence). There are 11 residues in the CDR3. Trimming at V came to 1 base and at J to 13 bases, leaving 4 bases not matched to a gene. Written as DNA, the CDR3 is TGCAGTGCTAGAGGAGGACAGGGGCATTTCTTT. Translating gives CSARGGQGHFF.

J is TRBJ1-1 and V is TRBV7-9; D is unclear. The germline V and J ends were trimmed by 1 base and 3 bases, with 12 bases remaining between them. CDR3 size: 15 residues. CDR1 is SEHNR and CDR2 is FQNEAQ in the germline V gene (reference sequence). In nucleotides, the CDR3 is TGTGCCAGCAGCTTAGTTACGGGAGTGGACACTGAAGCTTTCTTT. It encodes CASSLVTGVDTEAFF.

This clone was found a few times. The gene calls are TRBV6-5 and TRBJ1-5; the D gene is possibly TRBD1 (6 bases). This CDR3 spans 15 amino acids. Germline V gene lookup returns CDR1 MNHEY and CDR2 SVGAGI. Trimming pared 6 bases from V and 1 base from J, leaving 13 bases between. The CDR3 sequence: CASRRGQQSNQPQHF. Here the CDR3 DNA reads TGTGCCAGCAGACGAGGACAGCAGAGCAATCAGCCCCAGCATTTT.

V gene TRBV7-9 combines with J gene TRBJ1-4; TRBD1 agrees at 7 bases. There are 19 residues in the CDR3. Germline lookup yields CDR1 SEHNR and CDR2 FQNEAQ (reference sequence). With 0 bases clipped from V and 5 bases from J, the junction kept 15 bases outside the gene matches. The CDR3: CASSLALAQGGTVNEKLFF. The CDR3 nucleotides read TGTGCCAGCAGCTTAGCCCTCGCGCAAGGGGGGACAGTAAATGAAAAACTGTTTTTT.

The rearrangement joins TRBV5-1 to TRBJ2-1; 11 positions match TRBD2. Germline CDR1 reads SGHRS; CDR2 reads YFSETQ. The CDR3 is 15 residues long. Trimming cost V 5 bases and J 9 bases; bases outside gene matches: 10. The CDR3 sequence is CASSPTGTSGIEQFF. The CDR3 DNA is TGCGCCAGCAGTCCTACCGGGACTAGCGGTATTGAGCAGTTCTTC. Based on the CDR3 plus reference TRBV5-1 and TRBJ2-1, the full variable domain is KAGVTQTPRYLIKTRGQQVTLSCSPISGHRSVSWYQQTPGQGLQFLFEYFSETQRNKGNFPGRFSGRQFSNSRSEMNVSTLELGDSALYLCASSPTGTSGIEQFFGPGTRLTVL.

The rearrangement uses TRBV7-2 and TRBJ2-7, with TRBD2 matching over 13 bases. This CDR3 comprises 17 residues. Germline V lookup: CDR1 SGHTA, CDR2 FQGNSA. J gave up 5 bases and V 4 bases, and 11 bases lay outside the gene matches. The CDR3 DNA follows: TGTGCCAGCAGCTCCCGCCGACTAGCGGGGGGTATAGACGAGCAGTACTTC. Translated, it gives CASSSRRLAGGIDEQYF. The variable domain in full, with the rest retrieved from reference TRBV7-2 and TRBJ2-7, is GAGVSQSPSNKVTEKGKDVELRCDPISGHTALYWYRQSLGQGLEFLIYFQGNSAPDKSGLPSDRFSAERTGGSVSTLTIQRTQQEDSAVYLCASSSRRLAGGIDEQYFGPGTRLTVT.

The chain links TRBV5-4 to TRBJ2-7; TRBD2 is a possible D gene (6 bases). CDR3 length equals 16 residues. Trimming pared 3 bases from V and 3 bases from J, leaving 19 bases between. Germline CDR1 SGHNT, CDR2 YYREEE (reference sequence). The CDR3 sequence: CASSSRDSRNFYEQYF. The CDR3 region has the DNA TGTGCCAGCAGCTCCCGGGACTCCCGGAATTTCTACGAGCAGTACTTC.

The rearrangement joins TRBV4-2 to TRBJ2-1, with D maybe TRBD2 (5 bases). The CDR3 runs 13 residues. Trimming took 9 bases from V and 6 from J, leaving 15 bases between them. Germline CDR1 reads LGHNA; CDR2 reads YNFKEQ. CDR3 amino acids: CASRPEASNEQFF. The CDR3, as DNA: TGTGCCAGTCGGCCGGAGGCTTCCAATGAGCAGTTCTTC.

The chain uses TRBV7-9 and TRBJ2-6, with 8 positions matching TRBD1. J was trimmed by 1 base and V by 1 base; bases with no gene match: 3. CDR1 SEHNR and CDR2 FQNEAQ come from the germline V gene (reference sequence). This CDR3 region has 17 residues. This CDR3 reads CASSLDRGLSGANVLTF. Here the CDR3 DNA reads TGTGCCAGCAGCTTAGACAGGGGGTTATCTGGGGCCAACGTCCTGACTTTC.

The CDR3 coding sequence is TGCGCCCGTAGCCCAAAGCTAGTCAGGGGGGATTTAAGGGATGGCTACACCTTC. Its translation: CARSPKLVRGDLRDGYTF. J is TRBJ1-2 and V is TRBV5-1, with TRBD1 matching over 7 bases. With V trimmed by 10 bases and J by 6 bases, 27 bases remained unmatched. The CDR3 is made up of 18 amino acids. Per the germline V gene, CDR1 is SGHRS and CDR2 is YFSETQ. The whole variable domain, remainder taken from reference TRBV5-1 and TRBJ1-2, is KAGVTQTPRYLIKTRGQQVTLSCSPISGHRSVSWYQQTPGQGLQFLFEYFSETQRNKGNFPGRFSGRQFSNSRSEMNVSTLELGDSALYLCARSPKLVRGDLRDGYTFGSGTRLTVV.

CDR3 nucleotide sequence: TGCGCCAGCAGGCCACCCAGGGGGCGCTACTATGGCTACACCTTC. Amino acids: CASRPPRGRYYGYTF. The chain is built from TRBV23-1 and TRBJ1-2; 8 bases align to TRBD1. TRBV23-1 is known as an ORF, though its function is uncertain. After removal of 6 bases from V and 3 bases from J, the junction contained 9 bases not matched to a gene. The CDR3 sequence is 15 residues long.

This clone was seen a few times. The chain recombines TRBV7-9 with TRBJ1-1; D gene unclear. The V end lost 5 bases, the J end lost 4 bases, and 11 bases lay between the germline ends. The CDR3 length is 13 residues. Per the germline V gene, CDR1 is SEHNR and CDR2 is FQNEAQ (reference sequence). CDR3 DNA sequence: TGTGCCAGCAGCGAGCAGCCGGGCACTGAAGCTTTCTTT. Protein: CASSEQPGTEAFF.

The gene calls are TRBV5-1 and TRBJ2-1; D is undetermined. The germline V gene encodes CDR1 SGHRS and CDR2 YFSETQ. CDR3 length: 12 amino acids. Trimming cost V 5 bases and J 4 bases, with 7 bases left between them. Written as DNA, the CDR3 is TGCGCCAGCAGTTACAAGTACAATGAGCAGTTCTTC. Protein sequence: CASSYKYNEQFF.

The chain links TRBV27 to TRBJ1-6; D perhaps matches TRBD1 (5 bases). V was trimmed by 3 bases and J by 10 bases, leaving 16 bases between them. CDR3 length: 15 amino acids. Germline CDR1 is MNHEY and CDR2 is SMNVEV (reference sequence). CDR3 in amino acids: CASSFAGRVGSPLHF. The CDR3 nucleotides are TGTGCCAGCAGTTTTGCCGGCAGGGTCGGGTCACCCCTCCACTTT.